The entry below describes one TCR beta chain. The germline V gene has CDR1 PRHDT and CDR2 FYEKMQ (reference sequence). Trimming cost V 5 bases and J 5 bases, with 13 bases left between them. This CDR3 spans 14 amino acids. The data stem from a study of blood T cell repertoires in COVID-19. Study-level information: PBMCs, B-cell-depleted T cells, or T cells provided the cDNA or gDNA that made up the material.

The data were produced by immunoSEQ multiplex PCR, yet TCRdb's version contains in-frame clones alone and is incomplete. Among 350,000 to 400,000 clones listed, 88% were seen once. Cohort 3 recovery required two negative PCRs, clearance, or symptom resolution. The rearrangement joins TRBV13 to TRBJ2-1; D perhaps matches TRBD2 (6 bases). This receptor was taken from a woman in her late teens or twenties who had recovered from COVID-19. The specimen was PBMCs or T cells enriched from blood (not recorded which). The CDR3 sequence: CASSLWGVDNEQFF. The CDR3 DNA reads as TGTGCCAGCAGCCTTTGGGGGGTAGACAATGAGCAGTTCTTC.